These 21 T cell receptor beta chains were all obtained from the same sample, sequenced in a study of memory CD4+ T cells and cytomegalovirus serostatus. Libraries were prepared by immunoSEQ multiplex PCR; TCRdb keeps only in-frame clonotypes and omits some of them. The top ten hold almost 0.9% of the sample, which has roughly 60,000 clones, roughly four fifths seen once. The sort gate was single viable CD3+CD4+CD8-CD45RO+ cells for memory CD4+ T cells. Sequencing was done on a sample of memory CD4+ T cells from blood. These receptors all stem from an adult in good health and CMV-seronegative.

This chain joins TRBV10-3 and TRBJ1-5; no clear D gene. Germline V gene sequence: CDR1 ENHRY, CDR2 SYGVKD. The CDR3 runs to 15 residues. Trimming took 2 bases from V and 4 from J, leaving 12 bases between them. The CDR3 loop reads CAISEGSAPNQPQHF. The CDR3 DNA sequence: TGTGCCATCAGTGAGGGGTCAGCGCCTAATCAGCCCCAGCATTTT.

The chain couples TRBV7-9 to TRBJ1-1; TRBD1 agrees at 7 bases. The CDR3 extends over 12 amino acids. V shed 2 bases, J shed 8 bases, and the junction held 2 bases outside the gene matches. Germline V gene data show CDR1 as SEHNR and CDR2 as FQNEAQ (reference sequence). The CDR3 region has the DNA TGTGCCAGCAGCTTAAGGGACAGCGAAGCTTTCTTT. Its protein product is CASSLRDSEAFF.

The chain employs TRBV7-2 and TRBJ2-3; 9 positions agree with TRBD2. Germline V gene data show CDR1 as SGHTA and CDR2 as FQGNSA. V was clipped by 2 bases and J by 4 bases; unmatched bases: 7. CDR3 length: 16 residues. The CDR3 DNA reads TGTGCCAGCAGCTTACGTAGCGGGAGTGGGGCAGATACGCAGTATTTT. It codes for CASSLRSGSGADTQYF.

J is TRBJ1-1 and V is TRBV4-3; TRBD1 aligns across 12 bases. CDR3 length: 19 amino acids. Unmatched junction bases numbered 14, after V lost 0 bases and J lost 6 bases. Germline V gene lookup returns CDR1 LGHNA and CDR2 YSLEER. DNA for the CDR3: TGCGCCAGCAGCCAAGAGCCCCCGGGACAGGGGGCTTTTGGGTCTGAAGCTTTCTTT. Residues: CASSQEPPGQGAFGSEAFF.

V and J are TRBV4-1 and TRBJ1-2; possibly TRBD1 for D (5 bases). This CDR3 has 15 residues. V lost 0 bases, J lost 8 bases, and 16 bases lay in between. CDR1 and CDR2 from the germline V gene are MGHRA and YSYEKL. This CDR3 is CASSQDSAGRVGYTF. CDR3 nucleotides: TGCGCCAGCAGCCAAGATTCGGCAGGGAGGGTCGGCTACACCTTC.

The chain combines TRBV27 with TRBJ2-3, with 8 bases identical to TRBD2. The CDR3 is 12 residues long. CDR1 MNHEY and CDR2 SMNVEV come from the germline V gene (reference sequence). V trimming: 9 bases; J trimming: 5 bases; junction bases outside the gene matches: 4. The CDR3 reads CASTRGGDTQYF. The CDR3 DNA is TGTGCCAGTACCCGGGGGGGAGATACGCAGTATTTT.

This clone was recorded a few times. CDR3 sequence reads: CASSPRTGPHYGYTF. The CDR3 bases are TGTGCCAGCAGCCCCAGGACAGGGCCCCACTATGGCTACACCTTC. This chain joins TRBV7-2 and TRBJ1-2; TRBD1 aligns across 8 bases. The V gene's germline CDR1 is SGHTA and CDR2 FQGNSA. The V and J ends lost 5 bases and 3 bases, in that order; junction bases with no gene match: 8. The CDR3 consists of 15 residues.

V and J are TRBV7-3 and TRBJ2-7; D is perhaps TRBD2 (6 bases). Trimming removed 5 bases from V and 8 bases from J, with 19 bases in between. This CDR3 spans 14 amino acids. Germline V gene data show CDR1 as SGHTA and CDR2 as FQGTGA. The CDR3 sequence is CASSTIGGGAKQYF. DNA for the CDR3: TGTGCCAGCAGCACCATTGGAGGAGGGGCCAAGCAGTACTTC.

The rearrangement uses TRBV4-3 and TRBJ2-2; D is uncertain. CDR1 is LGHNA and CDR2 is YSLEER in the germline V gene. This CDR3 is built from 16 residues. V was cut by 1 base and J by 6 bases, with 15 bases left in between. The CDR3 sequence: CASSQGVGNQAGELFF. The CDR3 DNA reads TGCGCCAGCAGCCAAGGTGTAGGGAATCAGGCCGGGGAGCTGTTTTTT.

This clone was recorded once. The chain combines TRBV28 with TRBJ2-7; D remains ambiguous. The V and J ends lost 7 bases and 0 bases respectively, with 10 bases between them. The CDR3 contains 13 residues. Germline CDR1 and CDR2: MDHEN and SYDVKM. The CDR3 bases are TGTGCCAGCACCCCGGCTAACTCCTACGAGCAGTACTTC. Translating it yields CASTPANSYEQYF.

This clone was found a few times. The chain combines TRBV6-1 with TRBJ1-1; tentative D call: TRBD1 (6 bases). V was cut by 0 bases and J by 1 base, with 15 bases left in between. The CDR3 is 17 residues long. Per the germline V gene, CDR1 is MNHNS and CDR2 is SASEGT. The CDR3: CASSEARFRGQNTEAFF. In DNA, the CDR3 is TGTGCCAGCAGTGAAGCCCGCTTCCGGGGACAGAACACTGAAGCTTTCTTT.

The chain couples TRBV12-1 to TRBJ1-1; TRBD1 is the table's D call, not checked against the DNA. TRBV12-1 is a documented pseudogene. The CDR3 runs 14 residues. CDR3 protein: CASSPTGTHTEAFF. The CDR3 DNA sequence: TGTGCCAGCAGCCCCACAGGGACCCACACTGAAGCTTTCTTT.

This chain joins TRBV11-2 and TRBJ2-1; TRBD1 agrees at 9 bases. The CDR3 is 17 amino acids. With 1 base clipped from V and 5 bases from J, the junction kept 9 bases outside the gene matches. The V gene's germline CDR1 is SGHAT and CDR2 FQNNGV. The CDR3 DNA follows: TGTGCCAGCAGCTTAGGCCACAGGGGGCGAGTGGACAATGAGCAGTTCTTC. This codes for CASSLGHRGRVDNEQFF.

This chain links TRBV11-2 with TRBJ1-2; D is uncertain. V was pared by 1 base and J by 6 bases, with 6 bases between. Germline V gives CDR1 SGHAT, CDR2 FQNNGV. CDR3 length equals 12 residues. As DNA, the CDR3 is TGTGCCAGCAGCTTAGTGAAGGATGGCTACACCTTC. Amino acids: CASSLVKDGYTF.

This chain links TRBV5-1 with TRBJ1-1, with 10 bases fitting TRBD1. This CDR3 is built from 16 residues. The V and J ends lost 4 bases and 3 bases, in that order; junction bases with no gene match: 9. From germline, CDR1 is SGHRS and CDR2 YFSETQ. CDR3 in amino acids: CASSLGQGTVYTEAFF. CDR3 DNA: TGCGCCAGCAGCCTGGGACAGGGGACGGTTTACACTGAAGCTTTCTTT.

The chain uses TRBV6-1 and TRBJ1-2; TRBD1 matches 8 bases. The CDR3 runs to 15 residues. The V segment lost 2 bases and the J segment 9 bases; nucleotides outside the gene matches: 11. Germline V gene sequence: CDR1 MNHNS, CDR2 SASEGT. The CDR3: CASSETPGGAYSYTF. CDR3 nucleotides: TGTGCCAGCAGTGAAACCCCAGGGGGCGCGTATAGCTACACCTTC.

CDR3 sequence reads: CASSSGQAQNEKLFF. The CDR3 DNA reads as TGCGCCAGCAGTTCCGGACAGGCTCAAAATGAAAAACTGTTTTTT. The chain combines TRBV10-2 with TRBJ1-4, with 7 bases identical to TRBD1. CDR1 and CDR2 from the germline V gene are WSHSY and SAAADI. The CDR3 runs to 15 residues. After removal of 5 bases from V and 5 bases from J, the junction contained 8 bases not matched to a gene.

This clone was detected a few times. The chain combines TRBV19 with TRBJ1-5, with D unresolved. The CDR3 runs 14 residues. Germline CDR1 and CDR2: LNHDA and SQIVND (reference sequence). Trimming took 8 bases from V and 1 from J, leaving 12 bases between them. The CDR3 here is CASRSAGSNQPQHF. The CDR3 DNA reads TGTGCCAGTCGTAGTGCGGGAAGCAATCAGCCCCAGCATTTT. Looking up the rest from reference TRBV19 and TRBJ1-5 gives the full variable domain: DGGITQSPKYLFRKEGQNVTLSCEQNLNHDAMYWYRQDPGQGLRLIYYSQIVNDFQKGDIAEGYSVSREKKESFPLTVTSAQKNPTAFYLCASRSAGSNQPQHFGDGTRLSIL.

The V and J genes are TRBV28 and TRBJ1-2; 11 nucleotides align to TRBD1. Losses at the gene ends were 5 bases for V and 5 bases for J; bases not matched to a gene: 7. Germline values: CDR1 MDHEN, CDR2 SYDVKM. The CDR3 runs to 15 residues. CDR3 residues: CASSPRTGGRYGYTF. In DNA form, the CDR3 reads TGTGCCAGCAGTCCACGGACAGGGGGCCGGTATGGCTACACCTTC.

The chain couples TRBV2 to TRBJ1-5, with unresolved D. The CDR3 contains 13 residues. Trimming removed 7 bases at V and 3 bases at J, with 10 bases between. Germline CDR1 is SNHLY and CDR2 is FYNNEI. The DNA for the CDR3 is TGTGCCAGCACCCAGACACCCAATCAGCCCCAGCATTTT. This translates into CASTQTPNQPQHF.

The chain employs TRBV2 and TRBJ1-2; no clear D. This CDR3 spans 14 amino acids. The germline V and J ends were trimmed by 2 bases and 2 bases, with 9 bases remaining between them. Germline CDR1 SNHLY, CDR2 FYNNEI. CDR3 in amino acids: CASSEIATNYGYTF. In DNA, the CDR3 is TGTGCCAGCAGTGAAATAGCCACGAACTATGGCTACACCTTC.